These 5 T cell receptor beta chains were sequenced from one sample in a study of T cells after yellow fever vaccination. Each CDR3 protein is one row after TCRdb ran MiXCR on the 5' RACE reads. The repertoire holds under 250,000 distinct CDR3 sequences, approximately 3% seen once, with about 3.3% in the top ten. The material was CD4+ T cells sorted from PBMCs, obtained 10 days after the yellow fever booster vaccination. The receptors were gathered from a man aged 18 to 29 who received the YFV17D yellow fever vaccine.

This clonotype showed up just a few times. The chain couples TRBV12-3 or TRBV12-4 to TRBJ1-1, with D possibly TRBD1 on 5 matching bases. The CDR3 loop spans 14 amino acids. The germline V and J ends were trimmed by 6 bases and 0 bases, with 11 bases remaining between them. CDR3 protein: CASSRDGVNTEAFF. DNA for the CDR3: TGTGCCAGCAGCCGGGACGGCGTGAACACTGAAGCTTTCTTT.

For this clonotype: Since a much larger clone is just one base distant, this may be a read error. The chain carries TRBV5-1 and TRBJ2-3; the D is unclear. Germline CDR1 and CDR2: SGHRS and YFSETQ. This CDR3 comprises 15 residues. In DNA form, the CDR3 reads TGCGCCAGCAGCTTGAGCCAGCGTAGCATAGATACGCAGTATTTT. As protein: CASSLSQRSIDTQYF.

The rearrangement uses TRBV18 and TRBJ2-2; D unresolved. V lost 1 base and J lost 5, with 14 bases in between. The CDR3 is 16 residues long. Germline values: CDR1 KGHSH, CDR2 LQKENI. The CDR3 reads CASSPLDHLGTGELFF. The CDR3 DNA sequence: TGTGCCAGCTCACCACTGGACCACCTGGGAACCGGGGAGCTGTTTTTT.

V is TRBV7-2 and J is TRBJ2-7; perhaps TRBD1 as D (5 bases). This CDR3 has 13 amino acids. Trimming stripped 5 bases from V and 3 bases from J, with 11 bases between. Germline V lookup: CDR1 SGHTA, CDR2 FQGNSA. CDR3 protein: CASSLGHRYEQYV. CDR3 sequence (DNA): TGTGCCAGCAGCCTCGGACATCGCTACGAGCAGTACGTC.

This clonotype has more than one count but fewer than ten. The chain joins TRBV3-1 to TRBJ2-1; D unresolved. CDR1 and CDR2 from the germline V gene are LGHDT and YNNKEL (reference sequence). The CDR3 has 13 amino acids. Trimming stripped 1 base from V and 9 bases from J, with 10 bases between. The CDR3 DNA reads as TGTGCCAGCAGCCAAGGGGAATACGGTGAGCAGTTCTTC. Its protein product is CASSQGEYGEQFF.